Listed below are T cell receptor beta chains from one sample, sequenced in a study of blood T cells in healthy people across ages. TCRdb itself ran the 5' RACE reads through MiXCR, one entry per CDR3 protein. The sample holds some 670,000 distinct CDR3 sequences, approximately 52% seen once. Input material: blood. These receptors came from a woman aged 80 or older in good health. The CDR3 runs from the conserved cysteine through the conserved F or W. The D gene is left open where the match is weak. Rows give clone size only sometimes, using once, few, many, or a class for an expanded clone.

TRBV27	TRBJ2-1	-	-	CASSPQGDEQFF	TGTGCCAGCAGTCCGCAGGGTGACGAGCAGTTCTTC
TRBV29-1	TRBJ2-4	-	TRBD1	CSVGQGAKNIQYF	TGCAGCGTCGGACAGGGAGCCAAAAACATTCAGTACTTC
TRBV4-2	TRBJ2-6	-	-	CASSQEGSGGANVLTF	TGTGCCAGCAGCCAAGAGGGAAGCGGTGGGGCCAACGTCCTGACTTTC
TRBV6-1	TRBJ2-5	-	TRBD2	CASRKSGGVQETQYF	TGTGCCAGCAGAAAATCGGGGGGGGTCCAAGAGACCCAGTACTTC
TRBV3-1	TRBJ2-1	many	-	CASSSLQGNSYNEQFF	TGTGCCAGCAGCTCCCTACAGGGCAACTCCTACAATGAGCAGTTCTTC
TRBV5-5	TRBJ2-1	-	-	CASSFTLGGFNNEQFF	TGTGCCAGCAGCTTTACCCTAGGTGGCTTCAACAATGAGCAGTTCTTC
TRBV12-3/TRBV12-4	TRBJ1-2	few	-	CASSFGRFGPYGYTF	TGTGCCAGCAGTTTTGGTCGGTTCGGTCCCTATGGCTACACCTTC
TRBV28	TRBJ2-7	-	TRBD1	CASRWGQSAYEQYF	TGTGCCAGCAGATGGGGACAGTCAGCCTACGAGCAGTACTTC
TRBV5-1	TRBJ2-1	many	-	CASSLASPLYNEQFF	TGCGCCAGCAGCCTAGCCTCCCCACTCTACAATGAGCAGTTCTTC
TRBV20-1	TRBJ2-3	many	-	CSALPTGTDTQYF	TGCAGTGCCCTACCAACAGGCACAGATACGCAGTATTTT
TRBV5-1	TRBJ2-3	-	-	CASSVIPGDTQYF	TGCGCCAGCAGCGTGATCCCCGGGGATACGCAGTATTTT
TRBV5-1	TRBJ2-5	-	-	CASSLDRRHQETQYF	TGCGCCAGCAGCTTAGACCGACGGCACCAAGAGACCCAGTACTTC
TRBV6-5	TRBJ1-1	many	TRBD1	CASLPNRGQGTEAFF	TGTGCCAGCCTACCCAACAGGGGGCAAGGAACTGAAGCTTTCTTT
TRBV5-1	TRBJ2-5	many	TRBD1	CASSRTGSTQETQYF	TGCGCCAGCAGCCGGACAGGGTCCACACAAGAGACCCAGTACTTC
TRBV10-2	TRBJ2-7	many	TRBD2	CASSESGSGRVHEQYF	TGCGCCAGCAGTGAGTCAGGTAGCGGGAGAGTACACGAGCAGTACTTC
TRBV28	TRBJ2-4	-	-	CASSQQGVEQYF	TGTGCCAGCAGTCAGCAGGGTGTGGAGCAGTACTTC
TRBV7-9	TRBJ1-2	-	-	CASSPGDGVYGYTF	TGTGCTAGCAGCCCAGGGGACGGGGTCTATGGCTACACCTTC
TRBV6-1	TRBJ2-2	-	-	CASVLRGSTGELFF	TGTGCCAGCGTGTTACGGGGGAGCACCGGGGAGCTGTTTTTT
TRBV21-1	TRBJ2-3	-	-	CASSKSGGASDTQYF	TGTGCCAGCAGCAAAAGCGGGGGGGCCTCAGATACGCAGTATTTT
TRBV6-5	TRBJ2-2	few	TRBD1	CASSDRGNTGELFF	TGTGCCAGCAGTGACAGGGGGAACACCGGGGAGCTGTTTTTT
TRBV2	TRBJ2-3	-	TRBD1	CASSEAAGGVDTQYF	TGTGCCAGCAGTGAAGCAGCAGGGGGTGTAGATACGCAGTATTTT
TRBV7-2	TRBJ2-7	-	-	CASSLGPSREPGDYEQYF	TGTGCCAGCAGCTTAGGCCCCTCTAGGGAACCCGGGGACTACGAGCAGTACTTC
TRBV29-1	TRBJ1-2	-	-	CSVEDGYTF	TGCAGCGTTGAAGATGGCTACACCTTC
TRBV28	TRBJ2-2	-	-	CASRTGTRSGELFF	TGTGCCAGCAGAACCGGGACACGAAGCGGGGAGCTGTTTTTT
TRBV28	TRBJ2-1	many	TRBD1	CASSLTGGANEQFF	TGTGCCAGCAGTTTGACAGGGGGAGCCAATGAGCAGTTCTTC